This is a list of T cell receptor beta chains from one sample in a study of response to subunit inactivated influenza vaccine. TCRdb used MiXCR to reprocess the RT-PCR reads, holding one entry per CDR3 protein. The profile shows about 310,000 distinct CDR3 sequences, around a fifth of them singletons. The specimen was PBMCs from blood, collected about 20 months after vaccination. All receptors derive from a man between 50 and 69 years old who received an inactivated influenza vaccine. CDR3s leave out the opening cysteine and the closing phenylalanine or tryptophan. D genes are given only for firm matches. Size tells how often a clone was seen (once, few, many) or the class of an expanded clone, and some rows leave it out.

j_gene: TRBJ2-1
abundance: -
v_gene: TRBV7-6
d_gene: -
CDR3aa: ASSVSSVGSYNEQF

j_gene: TRBJ2-3
abundance: few
v_gene: TRBV29-1
d_gene: TRBD1
CDR3aa: SVLWTGGITDTQY

j_gene: TRBJ1-3
abundance: -
v_gene: TRBV7-9
d_gene: -
CDR3aa: ASSLDGRSGNTIY

j_gene: TRBJ1-1
abundance: -
v_gene: TRBV15
d_gene: -
CDR3aa: ATSSGRVGDTEAF

j_gene: TRBJ2-7
abundance: -
v_gene: TRBV7-7
d_gene: -
CDR3aa: ASSLGTDSYEQY

j_gene: TRBJ2-5
abundance: -
v_gene: TRBV5-1
d_gene: -
CDR3aa: ASSFRPVGTQY

j_gene: TRBJ1-6
abundance: few
v_gene: TRBV19
d_gene: TRBD1
CDR3aa: ASHVGTENSPLH

j_gene: TRBJ1-2
abundance: -
v_gene: TRBV28
d_gene: -
CDR3aa: ASTPRNYGYT

j_gene: TRBJ2-5
abundance: -
v_gene: TRBV7-8
d_gene: TRBD1
CDR3aa: ASRGPGQGQWETQY

j_gene: TRBJ2-2
abundance: -
v_gene: TRBV2
d_gene: TRBD2
CDR3aa: ASRRLAGGHTGELF

j_gene: TRBJ1-2
abundance: many
v_gene: TRBV24-1
d_gene: TRBD1
CDR3aa: ATSDPDREDGYT

j_gene: TRBJ2-1
abundance: -
v_gene: TRBV19
d_gene: -
CDR3aa: ASSIFGENEQF

j_gene: TRBJ2-2
abundance: few
v_gene: TRBV6-1
d_gene: TRBD2
CDR3aa: ASTPVGGVNTGELF

j_gene: TRBJ1-4
abundance: -
v_gene: TRBV4-1
d_gene: -
CDR3aa: ASSPDLDPTNEKLF

j_gene: TRBJ1-4
abundance: -
v_gene: TRBV2
d_gene: -
CDR3aa: ASSELSANEKLF

j_gene: TRBJ1-3
abundance: few
v_gene: TRBV4-3
d_gene: -
CDR3aa: ASSQEEFSSGNTIY

j_gene: TRBJ2-1
abundance: -
v_gene: TRBV4-3
d_gene: -
CDR3aa: ASSQEVGGFYNEQF

j_gene: TRBJ2-1
abundance: -
v_gene: TRBV29-1
d_gene: TRBD2
CDR3aa: SVRKVTSEGMEF

j_gene: TRBJ1-2
abundance: few
v_gene: TRBV6-5
d_gene: TRBD1
CDR3aa: ASSYSKGGVYGYT

j_gene: TRBJ1-4
abundance: -
v_gene: TRBV21-1
d_gene: -
CDR3aa: ASSKGQGYNEKLF

j_gene: TRBJ1-5
abundance: few
v_gene: TRBV12-3/TRBV12-4
d_gene: -
CDR3aa: ASSLIGGIQPQH

j_gene: TRBJ2-1
abundance: many
v_gene: TRBV3-1
d_gene: TRBD2
CDR3aa: ASRLAGTEQF